Each of the 7 T cell receptor beta chains below was sequenced from the same sample in a study of T-cell memory formation after mild COVID-19. A single record per CDR3 protein comes from TCRdb applying MiXCR to the 5' RACE reads. The table includes 4,500 or so distinct CDR3 sequences, approximately 15% detected once. The sequencing input was PBMCs or a T cell subset sorted from them (not recorded which). The receptors stem from an adult who had mild COVID-19 (a few samples of this study predate the infection). Cell type and time point are not known.

By share of the sample, this clonotype is medium-sized (0.01 to 0.1%). The V gene is TRBV12-3 or TRBV12-4, the J gene TRBJ1-5, with D perhaps matching TRBD1 (6 bases). Trimming removed 3 bases from V and 5 bases from J, with 11 bases in between. The CDR3 has 14 residues. CDR3 coding DNA: TGTGCCAGCAGTTTCCAGGGGCGAGATCAGCCCCAGCATTTT. Translation: CASSFQGRDQPQHF.

This clonotype is classed as medium-sized. The rearrangement joins TRBV5-1 to TRBJ2-2, with TRBD1 identical over 12 bases. V trimming: 3 bases; J trimming: 5 bases; junction bases outside the gene matches: 5. CDR3 length: 16 residues. Germline V gene sequence: CDR1 SGHRS, CDR2 YFSETQ. The CDR3 DNA sequence: TGCGCCAGCAGCTCCGGGACAGGGGGCTATACCGGGGAGCTGTTTTTT. It yields the protein CASSSGTGGYTGELFF.

Judged by abundance, this clonotype is medium-sized. The rearrangement links TRBV5-1 to TRBJ2-5; D call uncertain. Germline assignment: CDR1 SGHRS and CDR2 YFSETQ. Trimming left V 4 bases short and J 4 bases short, with 11 bases between. The CDR3 has 13 residues. The CDR3 reads CASSNDQRETQYF. DNA of the CDR3: TGCGCCAGCAGCAACGATCAGCGAGAGACCCAGTACTTC.

Relative to its sample, this clonotype is medium-sized (0.01 to 0.1%). One junction end does not reproduce the germline sequence, and a read error may be involved. V usage is TRBV29-1 and J usage is TRBJ2-2; 7 bases match TRBD1. The CDR3 consists of 14 residues. Germline values: CDR1 SQVTM, CDR2 ANQGSEA. The CDR3 protein is CSVKDRVDTGELFF. Written as DNA, the CDR3 is TGCAGCGTTAAAGACAGGGTTGACACCGGGGAGCTGTTTTTT.

In its sample, this clonotype is medium-sized (0.01 to 0.1%). This chain connects TRBV5-1 to TRBJ2-7; 7 bases agree with TRBD1. V was pared by 2 bases and J by 0 bases, with 8 bases of the junction left unmatched. CDR1 and CDR2 from the germline V gene are SGHRS and YFSETQ. The CDR3 runs 16 residues. CDR3 DNA sequence: TGCGCCAGCAGCTTAATAACAGGGGCCAGCTCCTACGAGCAGTACTTC. This gives the protein CASSLITGASSYEQYF.

In this sample, this clonotype is medium-sized. This chain links TRBV7-9 with TRBJ2-2; D call uncertain. V gave up 2 bases and J gave up 4 bases, with 11 bases separating them. Germline CDR1 is SEHNR and CDR2 is FQNEAQ (reference sequence). The CDR3 runs 15 residues. The DNA of the CDR3 is TGTGCCAGCAGCTTATTTTTGGCCACCACCGGGGAGCTGTTTTTT. It is translated as CASSLFLATTGELFF.

In this sample, this clonotype is medium-sized. The rearrangement joins TRBV4-1 to TRBJ2-7, with 9 positions matching TRBD1. CDR1 MGHRA and CDR2 YSYEKL come from the germline V gene. This CDR3 is built from 17 residues. V was clipped by 4 bases and J by 0 bases; unmatched bases: 10. The DNA for the CDR3 is TGCGCCAGCAGCCGATACAGGGGGCCGAAAACCTCCTACGAGCAGTACTTC. Translating it yields CASSRYRGPKTSYEQYF.